The next 2 T cell receptor beta chains were all read from a single sample in a study of cytomegalovirus exposure and HLA in healthy donors. The primer mix had 60 Vbeta and 13 Jbeta primers. Data came from immunoSEQ multiplex PCR; TCRdb stores just in-frame clones and leaves some out. Altogether around 45,000 clones are present, around 53% being singletons, with the ten largest covering approximately 5.6%. The sequenced sample was PBMCs. The receptors were gathered from a man aged 60 to 75 in good health and CMV-seronegative.

This clone came up a few times. The chain carries TRBV9 and TRBJ2-1; TRBD2 might be the D (6 bases). V dropped 2 bases and J dropped 0 bases, with 21 bases sitting between them. Germline V gene data show CDR1 as SGDLS and CDR2 as YYNGEE. This CDR3 is built from 19 residues. The CDR3 DNA reads as TGTGCCAGCAGCGTGGGGGGAACGGGACTTCCGAGCTCCTACAATGAGCAGTTCTTC. It encodes CASSVGGTGLPSSYNEQFF.

The V call is TRBV27, the J call TRBJ2-3; 9 nucleotides line up with TRBD2. The V segment lost 7 bases and the J segment 1 base; nucleotides outside the gene matches: 6. Germline CDR1 reads MNHEY; CDR2 reads SMNVEV (reference sequence). The CDR3 is 15 residues long. The DNA of the CDR3 is TGTGCCAGCACCGAAAGGACTAGCGGCACAGATACGCAGTATTTT. This sequence encodes CASTERTSGTDTQYF.